Listed below are T cell receptor beta chains from one sample, sequenced in a study of blood T cell repertoires in COVID-19. Method: immunoSEQ multiplex PCR; TCRdb's copy keeps in-frame clones and lacks some. Of roughly 120,000 clones in the sample, 85% were seen once. The source material was peripheral blood. These receptors came from a man in his forties with acute or convalescent COVID-19. CDR3s include the opening cysteine and the closing phenylalanine or tryptophan. D genes are given only for firm matches. Clone size is not always given. Where it is, it says once, few, many or a class for expanded clones.

v_gene,d_gene,j_gene,abundance,CDR3nt,CDR3aa
TRBV5-1,NA,TRBJ2-2,NA,TGCGCCAGCAGCTTGTGGACGGGGTACACCGGGGAGCTGTTTTTT,CASSLWTGYTGELFF
TRBV6-1,TRBD1,TRBJ2-2,NA,TGTGCCAGCAGTGAAGAAGAGGGGGCGCGGCTGTTTTTT,CASSEEEGARLFF
TRBV10-2,NA,TRBJ1-2,NA,TGCGCCAGCAGTGATGACTACAACTCGGGTGGCTACACCTTC,CASSDDYNSGGYTF
TRBV7-9,TRBD1,TRBJ2-7,NA,TGTGCCAGCAGCTTGAGGGGGCAGGAAAGCTCCTACGAGCAGTACTTC,CASSLRGQESSYEQYF
TRBV6-5,NA,TRBJ2-1,NA,TGTGCCAGCAGAAGGGGACTCAAATACGGGGATGAGCAGTTCTTC,CASRRGLKYGDEQFF
TRBV28,TRBD2,TRBJ2-1,once,TGTGCCAGCAGTCTAGCGGGAGGCCCTTCCTACAATGAGCAGTTCTTC,CASSLAGGPSYNEQFF
TRBV5-4,TRBD1,TRBJ1-4,NA,TGTGCCAGCAGCGAAGGGACAGGGCGGAATGAAAAACTGTTTTTT,CASSEGTGRNEKLFF
TRBV7-2,TRBD2,TRBJ2-7,NA,TGTGCCAGCAGCCGGGGGGGGGCTAGCTCCTACGAGCAGTACTTC,CASSRGGASSYEQYF
TRBV13,NA,TRBJ1-1,few,TGTGCCAGCAGCTCCAGGGGCTGGAACACTGAAGCTTTCTTT,CASSSRGWNTEAFF
TRBV3-1/TRBV3-2,NA,TRBJ2-7,NA,TGTGCCAGCAGCCATGGTCCGCGGGAGCAGTACTTC,CASSHGPREQYF
TRBV7-2,TRBD1,TRBJ2-2,NA,TGTGCCAGCAGCGCCCAGGGGGCGCTCTGGGGGGAGCTGTTTTTT,CASSAQGALWGELFF
TRBV6-2/TRBV6-3,NA,TRBJ2-7,once,TGTGCCAGCAGTTACCGGGGGATGGGCTACGAGCAGTACTTC,CASSYRGMGYEQYF